Listed here is a single T cell receptor beta chain. Its antigen is not known. These data are taken from a study of T cell repertoires in cytomegalovirus infection. Study-level background: Recently identified HLA-C-restricted CMV epitopes were used, and well-studied HLA-B-restricted CMV epitopes were used as well. Study-wide results and caveats: What dominated the ex vivo response were HLA-C-restricted CMV-specific TCR beta clonotypes.

MiXCR was run by TCRdb on the reads, yielding one entry per CDR3 protein. The sample has about a million distinct CDR3 sequences; less than 40% are singletons. This CDR3 has 15 amino acids. V was trimmed by 2 bases and J by 0 bases, leaving 10 bases between them. From germline, CDR1 is MNHEY and CDR2 SMNVEV (reference sequence). The sample in question was cultured CD8+ T cells from PBMCs, obtained from culture after CMV antigen stimulation. This TCR came from a human donor in good health (CMV status not recorded). Some clones in this sample may be carry-over from other donors' samples. The chain recombines TRBV27 with TRBJ1-1; possible D gene TRBD1, 5 bases. In DNA form, the CDR3 reads TGTGCCAGCAGTTTAGGGGCCAGGGTGAACACTGAAGCTTTCTTT. It codes for CASSLGARVNTEAFF.